One and the same sample provided the 28 T cell receptor beta chains below, sequenced in a study of shared clonotypes between healthy human individuals. Measured with immunoSEQ multiplex PCR; TCRdb has only the in-frame clones, and not every one. Of some 2 million clones detected, approximately 94% appear once; the ten largest clones hold less than 1.5%. CD8 cells regarded as naive lacked CD45RO, were positively chosen for CCR7, and omitted terminally differentiated effector memory CD45RA+ cells. The sequenced sample consisted of naive CD8+ T cells sorted from blood. Receptors originate from a man aged 18-30 years in good health.

This clone was observed once. This sequence joins TRBV7-6 and TRBJ2-1; 7 bases match TRBD1. CDR3 size: 12 residues. After removal of 4 bases from V and 6 bases from J, the junction contained 0 bases not matched to a gene. The V gene's germline CDR1 is SGHVS and CDR2 FNYEAQ. CDR3 sequence: CASSWTGNEQFF. DNA for the CDR3: TGTGCCAGCAGCTGGACAGGCAATGAGCAGTTCTTC.

This chain uses TRBV25-1 with TRBJ2-7, with D perhaps matching TRBD1 or TRBD2 (5 bases each). Between the trimmed V and J ends, which lost 3 bases and 0 bases, there was a span of 15 bases. The CDR3 consists of 16 residues. Looked up from germline, CDR1 is MGHDK and CDR2 is SYGVNS. CDR3 region: CASSESLRDGSYEQYF. Written as DNA, the CDR3 is TGTGCCAGCAGTGAGTCTCTCCGGGACGGCTCCTACGAGCAGTACTTC.

The gene calls are TRBV28 and TRBJ2-2; D is perhaps TRBD1 (6 bases). Germline lookup yields CDR1 MDHEN and CDR2 SYDVKM. V lost 3 bases, J lost 3 bases, and 29 bases lay in between. The CDR3 runs to 21 residues. The CDR3 spells CASSFSNLQGNQIYYTGELFF. In nucleotides, the CDR3 is TGTGCCAGCAGTTTCTCGAACCTACAGGGAAATCAAATATACTACACCGGGGAGCTGTTTTTT.

The chain has TRBV5-1 and TRBJ2-7; the D gene is possibly TRBD1 (6 bases). The CDR3 totals 16 residues. Looked up from germline, CDR1 is SGHRS and CDR2 is YFSETQ. Deletions cut 4 bases from V and 2 bases from J, with 19 bases between. CDR3 nucleotide sequence: TGCGCCAGCAGCCCGGTTCAGGGGCTAGCTACCTACGAGCAGTACTTC. It translates to CASSPVQGLATYEQYF.

J is TRBJ1-2 and V is TRBV9, with D tentatively TRBD1 (5 bases). CDR3 length: 13 amino acids. Trimming shortened V by 3 bases and J by 3 bases, and 9 bases separated the two germline ends. Germline CDR1 and CDR2: SGDLS and YYNGEE. CDR3 sequence: CASSEGLDYGYTF. The CDR3 nucleotides read TGTGCCAGCAGCGAGGGGTTAGACTATGGCTACACCTTC.

The rearrangement joins TRBV6-5 to TRBJ2-3; 7 nucleotides align to TRBD2. CDR3 length equals 15 residues. The germline V gene encodes CDR1 MNHEY and CDR2 SVGAGI. After removal of 6 bases from V and 0 bases from J, the junction contained 6 bases not matched to a gene. As DNA, the CDR3 is TGTGCCAGCAGACCCAGCGGGGAAAGCACAGATACGCAGTATTTT. Translating gives CASRPSGESTDTQYF.

The rearrangement joins TRBV10-2 to TRBJ2-5; no clear D gene. CDR1 WSHSY and CDR2 SAAADI come from the germline V gene. V lost 8 bases, J lost 11 bases, and 9 bases lay in between. The CDR3 has 9 residues. CDR3 amino acids: CASGVEQYF. In nucleotides, the CDR3 is TGCGCCAGCGGGGTTGAGCAGTACTTC.

The V and J genes are TRBV6-5 and TRBJ2-1; 7 bases agree with TRBD1. The J segment lost 8 bases and the V segment lost 5 bases, leaving 12 bases of the junction unmatched. From germline, CDR1 is MNHEY and CDR2 SVGAGI. This CDR3 is built from 15 residues. The CDR3 reads CASSPLVEGADEQFF. The CDR3 DNA reads TGTGCCAGCAGTCCCCTGGTCGAGGGGGCGGATGAGCAGTTCTTC.

The chain uses TRBV27 and TRBJ2-1; weak D call: TRBD1 (5 bases). The CDR3 has 14 amino acids. Germline-derived CDR1 and CDR2 are MNHEY and SMNVEV (reference sequence). Trimming cost V 4 bases and J 3 bases, with 10 bases left between them. The DNA of the CDR3 is TGTGCCAGCAGTTATACAGGTTTCTACAATGAGCAGTTCTTC. Translated, it gives CASSYTGFYNEQFF.

On this clone itself: Other DNA sequences within the sample encode an identical CDR3. This rearrangement joins TRBV5-1 to TRBJ2-3, with D hard to call. The germline V gene encodes CDR1 SGHRS and CDR2 YFSETQ. Deletions cut 0 bases from V and 3 bases from J, with 8 bases between. The CDR3 runs to 14 residues. The CDR3 reads CASSLERGTDTQYF. The CDR3 DNA reads as TGCGCCAGCAGCTTGGAACGTGGTACAGATACGCAGTATTTT.

This chain joins TRBV28 and TRBJ2-6; tentatively, D is TRBD1 or TRBD2 (5 bases each). Germline-derived CDR1 and CDR2 are MDHEN and SYDVKM. The CDR3 is 17 residues long. V lost 4 bases to trimming and J lost 0 bases, with 13 bases between them. The CDR3 is CASSSVEGPSGANVLTF. The CDR3 DNA reads TGTGCCAGCAGTTCGGTCGAGGGGCCCTCTGGGGCCAACGTCCTGACTTTC.

The chain combines TRBV15 with TRBJ2-7; TRBD2 might be the D (6 bases). The CDR3 spans 15 residues. V lost 0 bases and J 2 bases, leaving 11 bases between the germline ends. From germline, CDR1 is LNHNV and CDR2 YYDKDF (reference sequence). This chain's CDR3 is CATSRDRGAAYEQYF. Written as DNA, the CDR3 is TGTGCCACCAGCAGAGATCGCGGGGCCGCCTACGAGCAGTACTTC.

V is TRBV5-6 and J is TRBJ1-6; 9 bases align to TRBD1. The V gene's germline CDR1 is SGHDT and CDR2 YYEEEE. The J segment lost 11 bases and the V segment lost 4 bases, leaving 4 bases of the junction unmatched. The CDR3 consists of 13 residues. Written as DNA, the CDR3 is TGTGCCAGCAGCCCGGGACAGGGTCCACCCCTCCACTTT. Protein product: CASSPGQGPPLHF.

The V gene is TRBV5-4, the J gene TRBJ2-7; TRBD2 might be the D (5 bases). Deletions cut 4 bases from V and 0 bases from J, with 14 bases between. Germline CDR1 and CDR2: SGHNT and YYREEE (reference sequence). The CDR3 length is 15 residues. CDR3 loop: CASSGGVGISYEQYF. The CDR3 nucleotides read TGTGCCAGCAGCGGTGGGGTCGGGATCTCCTACGAGCAGTACTTC.

About this clone itself: Other DNA sequences in the sample encode the same CDR3. The chain is built from TRBV4-1 and TRBJ2-7; no reliable D call. The CDR3 contains 13 residues. From germline, CDR1 is MGHRA and CDR2 YSYEKL. Trimming cost V 4 bases and J 2 bases, with 9 bases left between them. Written as DNA, the CDR3 is TGCGCCAGCAGCCGTGGATCCCCCTACGAGCAGTACTTC. Translated, it gives CASSRGSPYEQYF.

The chain links TRBV7-9 to TRBJ2-5; D remains ambiguous. The V gene lost 5 bases and the J gene lost 3 bases, with 10 bases spanning the gap. Germline loops: CDR1 SEHNR, CDR2 FQNEAQ (reference sequence). The CDR3 spans 13 residues. This chain's CDR3 is CASSTQMKETQYF. The CDR3 region has the DNA TGTGCCAGCAGCACACAAATGAAAGAGACCCAGTACTTC.

The chain uses TRBV6-1 and TRBJ2-5; 9 bases match TRBD1. The CDR3 covers 15 residues. J lost 4 bases, V lost 5 bases, and 8 bases had no gene match. Germline CDR1 is MNHNS and CDR2 is SASEGT. CDR3 sequence reads: CASSLTGGSRETQYF. The DNA for the CDR3 is TGTGCCAGCAGTTTGACAGGGGGTAGCAGAGAGACCCAGTACTTC.

The chain recombines TRBV7-9 with TRBJ2-3; D possibly corresponds to TRBD1 (5 bases). The CDR3 contains 16 residues. With 4 bases removed from V and 6 bases from J, the gap between germline ends came to 20 bases. Per germline, CDR1 SEHNR and CDR2 FQNEAQ (reference sequence). For the CDR3, the DNA is TGTGCCAGCAGCTCAGGGCCAGCGCGGTTGGTGGATACGCAGTATTTT. Protein sequence: CASSSGPARLVDTQYF.

CDR3 loop: CAISEMVSNTGELFF. For the CDR3, the DNA is TGTGCCATCAGTGAAATGGTATCGAACACCGGGGAGCTGTTTTTT. This chain connects TRBV10-3 to TRBJ2-2; no clear D. Germline values: CDR1 ENHRY, CDR2 SYGVKD. The CDR3 runs 15 residues. V dropped 3 bases and J dropped 0 bases, with 8 bases sitting between them.

Regarding this clone: Other nucleotide sequences from this sample produce the same CDR3. The rearrangement joins TRBV27 to TRBJ2-7; TRBD1 agrees at 7 bases. Per the germline V gene, CDR1 is MNHEY and CDR2 is SMNVEV (reference sequence). The CDR3 length is 13 residues. After removal of 3 bases from V and 4 bases from J, the junction contained 3 bases not matched to a gene. CDR3 residues: CASSFRGRYEQYF. In DNA form, the CDR3 reads TGTGCCAGCAGTTTTAGGGGGCGGTACGAGCAGTACTTC.

The chain carries TRBV5-1 and TRBJ1-4; TRBD1 is a possible D gene (6 bases). Germline CDR1 SGHRS, CDR2 YFSETQ. The CDR3 covers 16 residues. V was trimmed by 0 bases and J by 8 bases, leaving 17 bases between them. The CDR3 region is CASSLESSRGDEKLFF. In DNA form, the CDR3 reads TGCGCCAGCAGCTTGGAATCTTCCAGGGGTGACGAAAAACTGTTTTTT.

This chain connects TRBV7-9 to TRBJ2-5, with D perhaps TRBD1 (5 bases). With 5 bases removed from V and 2 bases from J, the gap between germline ends came to 12 bases. Germline V gives CDR1 SEHNR, CDR2 FQNEAQ (reference sequence). This CDR3 is 14 amino acids long. The CDR3, as DNA: TGTGCCAGCAGCCCAGACAGACCGCAAGAGACCCAGTACTTC. Translated, it gives CASSPDRPQETQYF. Using reference TRBV7-9 and TRBJ2-5 for the parts outside the CDR3, the full variable domain is DTGVSQNPRHKITKRGQNVTFRCDPISEHNRLYWYRQTLGQGPEFLTYFQNEAQLEKSRLLSDRFSAERPKGSFSTLEIQRTEQGDSAMYLCASSPDRPQETQYFGPGTRLLVL.

The chain carries TRBV6-1 and TRBJ2-6, with D perhaps assigned TRBD1 or TRBD2 (6 bases each). The CDR3 length is 18 residues. V was pared by 4 bases and J by 1 base, with 17 bases between. CDR1 MNHNS and CDR2 SASEGT come from the germline V gene. This chain's CDR3 is CASSGGAAIQSGANVLTF. The CDR3 nucleotides read TGTGCCAGCAGTGGGGGGGCAGCTATTCAGTCTGGGGCCAACGTCCTGACTTTC.

V and J are TRBV30 and TRBJ1-2; the match to TRBD1 covers 12 bases. Unmatched junction bases numbered 8, after V lost 0 bases and J lost 0 bases. CDR3 length equals 18 residues. Per germline, CDR1 GTSNPN and CDR2 SVGIG (reference sequence). The CDR3 spells CAWSVRGTGGQTNYGYTF. CDR3 in DNA: TGTGCCTGGAGTGTAAGGGGGACAGGGGGCCAAACTAACTATGGCTACACCTTC.

CDR3: CASSPSVGEDHYEQYF. The CDR3 region has the DNA TGTGCCAGCAGTCCTTCTGTCGGGGAAGACCATTACGAGCAGTACTTC. V is TRBV27 and J is TRBJ2-7; weak D call: TRBD2 (5 bases). Per the germline V gene, CDR1 is MNHEY and CDR2 is SMNVEV (reference sequence). V lost 5 bases and J 4 bases, leaving 21 bases between the germline ends. This CDR3 region has 16 residues.

This rearrangement joins TRBV30 to TRBJ2-5; the D gene could be TRBD1 or TRBD2 (6 bases each). The germline V and J ends were trimmed by 0 bases and 0 bases, with 11 bases remaining between them. Per the germline V gene, CDR1 is GTSNPN and CDR2 is SVGIG (reference sequence). This CDR3 contains 15 residues. CDR3 region: CAWSVTGAYQETQYF. As DNA, the CDR3 is TGTGCCTGGAGTGTAACGGGGGCGTACCAAGAGACCCAGTACTTC. The full variable domain, completed using reference TRBV30 and TRBJ2-5, is SQTIHQWPATLVQPVGSPLSLECTVEGTSNPNLYWYRQAAGRGLQLLFYSVGIGQISSEVPQNLSASRPQDRQFILSSKKLLLSDSGFYLCAWSVTGAYQETQYFGPGTRLLVL.

The chain combines TRBV4-1 with TRBJ2-7, with 11 positions matching TRBD1. This CDR3 contains 16 residues. Germline V gene data show CDR1 as MGHRA and CDR2 as YSYEKL. The V segment lost 2 bases and the J segment 3 bases; nucleotides outside the gene matches: 6. The CDR3 here is CASSQRGTGGNYEQYF. The CDR3 DNA reads TGCGCCAGCAGCCAACGGGGGACAGGGGGAAACTACGAGCAGTACTTC.

The chain links TRBV7-2 to TRBJ2-7; 9 positions agree with TRBD1. Germline assignment: CDR1 SGHTA and CDR2 FQGNSA. V shed 4 bases, J shed 2 bases, and the junction held 3 bases outside the gene matches. The length of the CDR3 is 14 residues. In DNA, the CDR3 is TGTGCCAGCAGCTACCGACAGGGGGCCTACGAGCAGTACTTC. Translating gives CASSYRQGAYEQYF.